This entry concerns a single T cell receptor (beta chain). No antigen is known for it. These data are taken from a study of CXCR3-negative and CXCR3-positive naive CD8 T cells. Overall study: Each library gave roughly 1.5 +/- 0.3 million of 140 million or so TRB reads.

Study-level results: Hydrophobicity was higher for TRB CDR3s found in CXCR3-positive naive cells than in CXCR3-negative naive cells. Relative to memory CD8+ cells, whose diversity was much lower, both naive subsets had comparably high diversity.

The sorter processed each CD8+ T cell subset in triplicate at some 330,000 cells apiece. Libraries were UMI-labeled 5' RACE TRB cDNA. TCRdb reprocessed the 5' RACE reads and stores each CDR3 protein as one record, lacking DNA. The sample has tens of thousands of distinct CDR3 sequences. This TCR was sampled from a human donor in good health. Some clones in this sample may be carry-over from other donors' samples. The sequenced sample consisted of naive CXCR3+ CD8+ T cells from blood. Subset noted: CD45RO-CCR7+CD27+CD95- naive CD8+ T cells expressing CXCR3 (TNR3+).

This chain's CDR3 is CASSGDSPLRDGYTF. V is TRBV19 and J is TRBJ1-2; no DNA is available, so the TRBD1 call from TCRdb remains unchecked. The CDR3 is 15 amino acids. The V gene's germline CDR1 is LNHDA and CDR2 SQIVND (reference sequence).